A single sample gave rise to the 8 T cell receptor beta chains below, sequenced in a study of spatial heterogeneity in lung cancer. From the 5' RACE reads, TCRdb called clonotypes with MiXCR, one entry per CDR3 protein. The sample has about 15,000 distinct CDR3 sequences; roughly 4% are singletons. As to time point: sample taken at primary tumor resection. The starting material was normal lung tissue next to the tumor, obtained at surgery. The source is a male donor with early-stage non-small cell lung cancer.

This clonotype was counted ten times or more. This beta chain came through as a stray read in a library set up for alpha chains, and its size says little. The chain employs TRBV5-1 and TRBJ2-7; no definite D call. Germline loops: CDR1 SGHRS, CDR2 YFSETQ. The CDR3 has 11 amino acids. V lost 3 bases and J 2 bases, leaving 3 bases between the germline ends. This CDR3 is CASSSAYEQYF. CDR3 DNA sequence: TGCGCCAGCAGCTCCGCCTACGAGCAGTACTTC.

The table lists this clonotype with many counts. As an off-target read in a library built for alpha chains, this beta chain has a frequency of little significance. In nucleotides, the CDR3 is TGCGCCAGCAGCTTATCCGGGACGGGCCCCTTCGAGCAGTACTTC. Its translation: CASSLSGTGPFEQYF. The chain has TRBV5-1 and TRBJ2-7; D possibly uses TRBD1 or TRBD2 (5 bases each). Germline values: CDR1 SGHRS, CDR2 YFSETQ. V was cut by 2 bases and J by 6 bases, with 18 bases left in between. The CDR3 totals 15 residues.

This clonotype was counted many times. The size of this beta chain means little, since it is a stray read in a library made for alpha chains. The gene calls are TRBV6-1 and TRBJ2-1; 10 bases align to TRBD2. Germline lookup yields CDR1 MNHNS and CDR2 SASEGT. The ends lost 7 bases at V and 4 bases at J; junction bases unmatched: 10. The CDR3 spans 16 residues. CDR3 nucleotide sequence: TGTGCCAGCACTGCCACCGGGACTAGCGTATACAATGAGCAGTTCTTC. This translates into CASTATGTSVYNEQFF.

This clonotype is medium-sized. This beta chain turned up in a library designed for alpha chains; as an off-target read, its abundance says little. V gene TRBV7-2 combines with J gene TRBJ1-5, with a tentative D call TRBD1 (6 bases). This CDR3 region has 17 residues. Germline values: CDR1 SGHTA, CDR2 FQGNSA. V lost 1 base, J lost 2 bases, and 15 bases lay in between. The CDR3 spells CASSLDGGLGRNQPQHF. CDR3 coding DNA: TGTGCCAGCAGCTTAGACGGGGGGCTAGGACGCAATCAGCCCCAGCATTTT.

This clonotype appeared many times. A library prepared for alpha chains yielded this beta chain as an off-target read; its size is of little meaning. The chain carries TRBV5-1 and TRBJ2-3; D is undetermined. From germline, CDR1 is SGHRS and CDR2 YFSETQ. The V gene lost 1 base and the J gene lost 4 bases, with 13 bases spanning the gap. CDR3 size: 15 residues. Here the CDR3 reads CASSLWARPADTQYF. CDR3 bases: TGCGCCAGCAGCTTGTGGGCCCGACCTGCAGATACGCAGTATTTT.

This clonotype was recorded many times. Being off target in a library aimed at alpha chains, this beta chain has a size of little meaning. CDR3 protein: CASSRAASNSPLHF. In DNA form, the CDR3 reads TGTGCCAGCTCCCGGGCCGCAAGTAATTCACCCCTCCACTTT. The chain couples TRBV9 to TRBJ1-6; D not resolved. The V gene's germline CDR1 is SGDLS and CDR2 YYNGEE. V dropped 7 bases and J dropped 6 bases, with 14 bases sitting between them. CDR3 length equals 14 residues.

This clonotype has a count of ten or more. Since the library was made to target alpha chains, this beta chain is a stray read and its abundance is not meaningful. CDR3 amino acids: CASSFLDREKETQYF. The CDR3 nucleotides are TGTGCCAGCAGTTTTCTGGACAGAGAAAAAGAGACCCAGTACTTC. V is TRBV12-3 or TRBV12-4 and J is TRBJ2-5, with D perhaps matching TRBD1 (6 bases). This CDR3 spans 15 amino acids. Between the trimmed V and J ends, which lost 3 bases and 3 bases, there was a span of 14 bases.

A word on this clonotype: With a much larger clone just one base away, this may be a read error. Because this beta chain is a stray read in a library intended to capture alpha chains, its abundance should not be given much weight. As DNA, the CDR3 is TGTGCCAGCAGTTCCTCAGGGAACACTGAAGCTTTCTTT. It is translated as CASSSSGNTEAFF. This chain connects TRBV6-5 to TRBJ1-1; D remains ambiguous. This CDR3 is 13 amino acids long. The ends were cut back, 4 bases at V and 1 base at J, with 7 bases in the middle. CDR1 and CDR2 (germline): MNHEY, SVGAGI.